Listed here are 24 T cell receptor beta chains from one sample, sequenced in a study of T cell changes during pregnancy in multiple sclerosis. Clones were read by immunoSEQ multiplex PCR, and TCRdb kept only the in-frame ones, dropping some. The table lists approximately 99,000 clones, roughly nine tenths of them singletons. The sequencing used peripheral blood, collected in the second trimester of pregnancy. The receptors originated from a female donor in good health, enrolled as a control in a pregnancy study.

This sequence joins TRBV5-1 and TRBJ2-1; TRBD2 aligns across 13 bases. The CDR3 is made up of 16 amino acids. V shed 3 bases and J 6 bases; nucleotides not matched to a gene: 6. Germline V gene data show CDR1 as SGHRS and CDR2 as YFSETQ. The CDR3 region has the DNA TGCGCCAGCAGCTACACTAGCGGGGGGGCCCTCAATGAGCAGTTCTTC. Its protein is CASSYTSGGALNEQFF.

The chain couples TRBV27 to TRBJ2-3; D is perhaps TRBD1 (6 bases). This CDR3 is 17 amino acids long. Germline V gene sequence: CDR1 MNHEY, CDR2 SMNVEV (reference sequence). Trimming removed 6 bases from V and 1 base from J, with 20 bases in between. DNA of the CDR3: TGTGCCAGCAGGACAGGAAGATTGGTCTACGGCACAGATACGCAGTATTTT. Its protein is CASRTGRLVYGTDTQYF.

The chain uses TRBV7-9 and TRBJ1-2; 7 positions match TRBD1. This CDR3 has 15 amino acids. CDR1 and CDR2 from the germline V gene are SEHNR and FQNEAQ (reference sequence). Trimming cost V 6 bases and J 4 bases; bases outside gene matches: 11. The CDR3 protein is CASSLAEGAIYGYTF. Here the CDR3 DNA reads TGTGCCAGCAGTCTGGCGGAGGGGGCGATCTATGGCTACACCTTC.

The chain combines TRBV11-2 with TRBJ1-3; a possible D gene is TRBD1 (6 bases). The germline V and J ends were trimmed by 2 bases and 1 base, with 12 bases remaining between them. CDR1 is SGHAT, CDR2 FQNNGV, per germline. The CDR3 is 16 amino acids. DNA of the CDR3: TGTGCCAGCAGCTTACAGGGGTTAGGATCTGGAAACACCATATATTTT. This encodes CASSLQGLGSGNTIYF.

The chain uses TRBV7-9 and TRBJ2-7, with 11 bases lining up with TRBD2. CDR1 and CDR2 (germline): SEHNR, FQNEAQ (reference sequence). With V trimmed by 6 bases and J by 6 bases, 7 bases remained unmatched. The CDR3 totals 14 residues. CDR3 nucleotides: TGTGCCAGCAGTCTAGCGGGGGGCGACCGCGAGCAGTACTTC. Its protein is CASSLAGGDREQYF.

CDR3 region: CASRNPGDTDTQYF. CDR3 nucleotide sequence: TGTGCCAGTAGGAACCCGGGGGACACAGATACGCAGTATTTT. The J gene is TRBJ2-3, the V gene TRBV19; D possibly corresponds to TRBD2 (6 bases). Trimming took off 6 bases at V and 2 bases at J, with 12 bases between the two ends. CDR3 length: 14 residues. Germline lookup yields CDR1 LNHDA and CDR2 SQIVND (reference sequence).

The chain employs TRBV28 and TRBJ1-2; the match to TRBD1 covers 8 bases. The length of the CDR3 is 14 residues. Germline V gives CDR1 MDHEN, CDR2 SYDVKM. J lost 6 bases, V lost 1 base, and 4 bases had no gene match. The DNA of the CDR3 is TGTGCCAGCAGTTTATTGGTGACAGGGGATGGCTACACCTTC. Translated: CASSLLVTGDGYTF.

The rearrangement links TRBV11-3 to TRBJ2-7; D is ambiguous. V dropped 5 bases and J dropped 4 bases, with 9 bases sitting between them. Germline V gene data show CDR1 as SGHNT and CDR2 as YENEEA. The CDR3 runs 12 residues. For the CDR3, the DNA is TGTGCCAGCAGCAATAACAATTACGAGCAGTACTTC. It yields the protein CASSNNNYEQYF.

This chain uses TRBV7-9 with TRBJ1-3, with 9 bases aligning to TRBD1. Germline values: CDR1 SEHNR, CDR2 FQNEAQ (reference sequence). Trimming removed 7 bases from V and 4 bases from J; junction bases left unmatched: 11. The CDR3 sequence is 16 residues long. The CDR3 is CASTIREGTGGNTIYF. In DNA form, the CDR3 reads TGTGCCAGCACCATTAGGGAGGGGACAGGGGGAAACACCATATATTTT.

The CDR3 region has the DNA TGCGCCAGCAGCGCCTCTTCTCGGGGGTCTGGCTACACCTTC. Its translation: CASSASSRGSGYTF. The chain recombines TRBV5-1 with TRBJ1-2, with TRBD1 as a possible D gene (5 bases). V shed 4 bases and J shed 7 bases, with 17 bases lying between them. CDR3 length: 14 residues. Germline CDR1 reads SGHRS; CDR2 reads YFSETQ.

V is TRBV5-6 and J is TRBJ2-2, with a tentative D call TRBD1 (6 bases). Trimming pared 3 bases from V and 1 base from J, leaving 19 bases between. The CDR3 covers 18 residues. CDR1 is SGHDT and CDR2 is YYEEEE in the germline V gene. The CDR3 DNA follows: TGTGCCAGCAGCTCCCCTACCTGGGGACACAGGAACACCGGGGAGCTGTTTTTT. It translates to CASSSPTWGHRNTGELFF.

The J gene is TRBJ2-2, the V gene TRBV5-1, with TRBD2 matching 8 bases. The CDR3 runs 15 residues. Unmatched junction bases numbered 5, after V lost 4 bases and J lost 3 bases. Germline CDR1 is SGHRS and CDR2 is YFSETQ. CDR3 sequence: CASSDGRADTGELFF. The CDR3 region has the DNA TGCGCCAGCAGCGACGGGAGGGCCGACACCGGGGAGCTGTTTTTT.

V and J are TRBV28 and TRBJ2-1; weak D call: TRBD1 (6 bases). The germline gives CDR1 MDHEN, CDR2 SYDVKM. This CDR3 contains 16 residues. Trimming removed 6 bases at V and 4 bases at J, with 19 bases between. In nucleotides, the CDR3 is TGTGCCAGCAGGCCGACAGGAGGAGGCGGATACAATGAGCAGTTCTTC. It is translated as CASRPTGGGGYNEQFF. The full variable domain, in which reference TRBV28 and TRBJ2-1 provide the parts outside the CDR3, is DVKVTQSSRYLVKRTGEKVFLECVQDMDHENMFWYRQDPGLGLRLIYFSYDVKMKEKGDIPEGYSVSREKKERFSLILESASTNQTSMYLCASRPTGGGGYNEQFFGPGTRLTVL.

The V call is TRBV19, the J call TRBJ1-4; D call uncertain. The CDR3 loop spans 15 amino acids. The germline V gene has CDR1 LNHDA and CDR2 SQIVND (reference sequence). With 1 base removed from V and 8 bases from J, the gap between germline ends came to 14 bases. This chain's CDR3 is CASSIGPNPGEKLFF. CDR3 DNA sequence: TGTGCCAGTAGTATAGGTCCGAATCCGGGAGAAAAACTGTTTTTT.

CDR3 region: CASSQPSFYGYTF. CDR3 DNA sequence: TGCGCCAGCAGCCAACCTTCCTTCTATGGCTACACCTTC. The V call is TRBV4-1, the J call TRBJ1-2; D remains unclear. V lost 2 bases to trimming and J lost 4 bases, with 8 bases between them. The CDR3 runs to 13 residues. Per germline, CDR1 MGHRA and CDR2 YSYEKL.

CDR3 protein: CASGAGSSYNEQFF. The DNA for the CDR3 is TGCGCCAGCGGAGCGGGAAGCTCCTACAATGAGCAGTTCTTC. The chain has TRBV5-1 and TRBJ2-1; 7 positions match TRBD2. This CDR3 is 14 amino acids long. Germline V lookup: CDR1 SGHRS, CDR2 YFSETQ. Trimming at V came to 7 bases and at J to 0 bases, leaving 4 bases not matched to a gene.

V gene TRBV7-9 combines with J gene TRBJ1-1, with no clear D. The CDR3 contains 11 residues. CDR1 is SEHNR and CDR2 is FQNEAQ in the germline V gene (reference sequence). Deletions cut 2 bases from V and 5 bases from J, with 3 bases between. CDR3 in amino acids: CASSLLTEAFF. For the CDR3, the DNA is TGTGCCAGCAGCTTACTGACTGAAGCTTTCTTT.

This clone showed up just once. The J gene is TRBJ2-7, the V gene TRBV6-5; 7 bases map to TRBD2. The CDR3 loop spans 15 amino acids. V lost 5 bases and J lost 3; bases outside the gene matches: 10. Germline V gives CDR1 MNHEY, CDR2 SVGAGI. DNA for the CDR3: TGTGCCAGCAGTGCTCGCCCGGGACTACTCTACGAGCAGTACTTC. It encodes CASSARPGLLYEQYF.

The CDR3 sequence is CASSPRVSGIDNEQFF. CDR3 DNA sequence: TGTGCCAGCAGCCCAAGAGTTAGCGGGATAGACAATGAGCAGTTCTTC. This chain joins TRBV9 and TRBJ2-1; 8 nucleotides align to TRBD2. Germline values: CDR1 SGDLS, CDR2 YYNGEE. J gave up 5 bases and V 4 bases, and 11 bases lay outside the gene matches. This CDR3 comprises 16 residues. The whole variable domain, remainder taken from reference TRBV9 and TRBJ2-1, is DSGVTQTPKHLITATGQRVTLRCSPRSGDLSVYWYQQSLDQGLQFLIQYYNGEERAKGNILERFSAQQFPDLHSELNLSSLELGDSALYFCASSPRVSGIDNEQFFGPGTRLTVL.

The rearrangement uses TRBV30 and TRBJ1-1; 7 bases line up with TRBD1. Trimming at V came to 8 bases and at J to 2 bases, leaving 8 bases not matched to a gene. CDR1 is GTSNPN, CDR2 SVGIG, per germline (reference sequence). The CDR3 has 13 residues. This chain's CDR3 is CAGLGTANTEAFF. The CDR3 DNA is TGTGCCGGGCTCGGGACAGCCAACACTGAAGCTTTCTTT.

Only one count was recorded for this clone. This chain joins TRBV19 and TRBJ1-1; tentative D call: TRBD1 (6 bases). Trimming left V 5 bases short and J 1 base short, with 8 bases between. There are 13 residues in the CDR3. Germline V lookup: CDR1 LNHDA, CDR2 SQIVND (reference sequence). Here the CDR3 reads CASSETGNTEAFF. The CDR3 nucleotides are TGTGCCAGTAGTGAGACAGGGAACACTGAAGCTTTCTTT.

The chain uses TRBV5-8 and TRBJ2-7, with TRBD1 matching 7 bases. Germline V gives CDR1 SGHTS, CDR2 YDEGEE. The V segment lost 1 base and the J segment 3 bases; nucleotides outside the gene matches: 4. The CDR3 spans 14 residues. The CDR3 here is CASSLQGQLYEQYF. The CDR3 coding sequence is TGTGCCAGCAGCTTGCAGGGACAGCTCTACGAGCAGTACTTC.

This chain links TRBV7-6 with TRBJ2-5; 9 nucleotides agree with TRBD2. J lost 5 bases, V lost 5 bases, and 9 bases had no gene match. Germline V CDR1 and CDR2: SGHVS, FNYEAQ. The length of the CDR3 is 15 residues. The CDR3 DNA is TGTGCCAGCAGCCCTCGAGCGGGGGGAGTGGAGACCCAGTACTTC. Its protein is CASSPRAGGVETQYF. Supplemented by reference TRBV7-6 and TRBJ2-5, the full variable domain reads GAGVSQSPRYKVTKRGQDVALRCDPISGHVSLYWYRQALGQGPEFLTYFNYEAQQDKSGLPNDRFSAERPEGSISTLTIQRTEQRDSAMYRCASSPRAGGVETQYFGPGTRLLVL.

The genes are TRBV19 and TRBJ2-3, with 12 positions matching TRBD1. Germline V gene sequence: CDR1 LNHDA, CDR2 SQIVND (reference sequence). The CDR3 runs 16 residues. J gave up 5 bases and V 1 base, and 4 bases lay outside the gene matches. CDR3 protein: CASSIGGQGAGDTQYF. CDR3 DNA: TGTGCCAGTAGTATAGGGGGACAGGGGGCCGGAGATACGCAGTATTTT.